These 15 T cell receptor beta chains were all obtained from the same sample, sequenced in a study of T cell repertoires and HLA-DP antigens. Generated by immunoSEQ multiplex PCR, the TCRdb table keeps only in-frame clones and is missing some. Of about 73,000 clones listed, about four fifths are singletons. Antigens of these TCRs are unknown. What was sequenced was CD4+ T cells from PBMCs. The receptors shown here come from a man aged 55 to 70 in good health and CMV-seronegative.

This chain joins TRBV7-2 and TRBJ2-2; TRBD1 agrees at 9 bases. This CDR3 is built from 16 residues. Germline CDR1 is SGHTA and CDR2 is FQGNSA. J lost 4 bases, V lost 5 bases, and 8 bases had no gene match. CDR3 in amino acids: CASSAWTGAGTGELFF. In nucleotides, the CDR3 is TGTGCCAGCAGCGCGTGGACAGGGGCGGGCACCGGGGAGCTGTTTTTT. Variable domain in full (rest from reference TRBV7-2 and TRBJ2-2): GAGVSQSPSNKVTEKGKDVELRCDPISGHTALYWYRQSLGQGLEFLIYFQGNSAPDKSGLPSDRFSAERTGGSVSTLTIQRTQQEDSAVYLCASSAWTGAGTGELFFGEGSRLTVL.

The CDR3 region has the DNA TGTGCCAGCAGCTTAGTCGGGGGCATGAACACTGAAGCTTTCTTT. Its protein product is CASSLVGGMNTEAFF. This chain uses TRBV7-6 with TRBJ1-1; D may be TRBD1 (6 bases). Germline loops: CDR1 SGHVS, CDR2 FNYEAQ. This CDR3 has 15 residues. V lost 1 base to trimming and J lost 0 bases, with 9 bases between them. Complete variable domain (other parts from reference TRBV7-6 and TRBJ1-1): GAGVSQSPRYKVTKRGQDVALRCDPISGHVSLYWYRQALGQGPEFLTYFNYEAQQDKSGLPNDRFSAERPEGSISTLTIQRTEQRDSAMYRCASSLVGGMNTEAFFGQGTRLTVV.

The chain recombines TRBV28 with TRBJ1-1; D gene unclear. In germline, CDR1 is MDHEN, CDR2 SYDVKM. The V and J ends lost 5 bases and 1 base respectively, with 11 bases between them. There are 14 residues in the CDR3. Written as DNA, the CDR3 is TGTGCCAGCAGTCCGAGGACGGGGAACACTGAAGCTTTCTTT. This codes for CASSPRTGNTEAFF.

This chain uses TRBV5-5 with TRBJ1-4; the D gene is possibly TRBD1 (5 bases). The CDR3 covers 15 residues. The germline V gene encodes CDR1 SGHKS and CDR2 YYEKEE (reference sequence). The V gene lost 4 bases and the J gene lost 7 bases, with 17 bases spanning the gap. This CDR3 is CASSRPGTRGEKLFF. The CDR3 region has the DNA TGTGCCAGCAGCCGCCCAGGGACGAGAGGTGAAAAACTGTTTTTT.

This chain uses TRBV7-2 with TRBJ2-1; no firm D call. In germline, CDR1 is SGHTA, CDR2 FQGNSA. V lost 4 bases and J 8 bases, leaving 6 bases between the germline ends. CDR3 length: 11 amino acids. CDR3 sequence reads: CASSSRDEQFF. CDR3 sequence (DNA): TGTGCCAGCAGCTCACGAGATGAGCAGTTCTTC. The variable domain in full, completed from reference TRBV7-2 and TRBJ2-1, reads GAGVSQSPSNKVTEKGKDVELRCDPISGHTALYWYRQSLGQGLEFLIYFQGNSAPDKSGLPSDRFSAERTGGSVSTLTIQRTQQEDSAVYLCASSSRDEQFFGPGTRLTVL.

This clone was seen once. Sequence at one end of the junction differs from germline and may be a read error. The rearrangement uses TRBV5-4 and TRBJ1-4, with D possibly being TRBD1 (5 bases). This CDR3 spans 14 amino acids. Germline V gene lookup returns CDR1 SGHNT and CDR2 YYREEE (reference sequence). In DNA, the CDR3 is TGTGCCAGCAGCTTGGTCGGTTCTTCGGGACGGGAGGTTTTT. It codes for CASSLVGSSGREVF.

This clone was observed a single time. Here the CDR3 reads CASSAGGLGQPQHF. In nucleotides, the CDR3 is TGCGCCAGCAGCGCCGGGGGGCTGGGGCAGCCCCAGCATTTT. V gene TRBV4-3 combines with J gene TRBJ1-5; D is possibly TRBD1 (6 bases). CDR1 is LGHNA and CDR2 is YSLEER in the germline V gene. This CDR3 is built from 14 residues. V was clipped by 5 bases and J by 7 bases, with 15 bases between them.

The V and J genes are TRBV4-1 and TRBJ1-5; D is unclear. The germline V and J ends were trimmed by 0 bases and 1 base, with 10 bases remaining between them. This CDR3 has 16 residues. The germline CDR1 and CDR2 sequences are MGHRA and YSYEKL. The CDR3 protein is CASSQEVGPSNQPQHF. The CDR3 DNA reads TGCGCCAGCAGCCAAGAGGTAGGGCCGAGCAATCAGCCCCAGCATTTT.

The gene calls are TRBV10-2 and TRBJ1-1; the match to TRBD1 covers 8 bases. This CDR3 is built from 16 residues. The V gene end was trimmed by 2 bases and the J gene end by 0 bases; junction bases not matched to a gene: 5. Per germline, CDR1 WSHSY and CDR2 SAAADI. CDR3 in DNA: TGCGCCAGCAGTGAGGGACAGGGAGGTATGAACACTGAAGCTTTCTTT. This translates into CASSEGQGGMNTEAFF.

This rearrangement joins TRBV30 to TRBJ2-1; D might be TRBD1 (6 bases). The germline V gene encodes CDR1 GTSNPN and CDR2 SVGIG (reference sequence). Trimming took 2 bases from V and 9 from J, leaving 11 bases between them. The CDR3 spans 12 residues. CDR3 sequence: CAWSPRGSEQFF. Here the CDR3 DNA reads TGTGCCTGGAGTCCCAGGGGCAGTGAGCAGTTCTTC.

This clone appeared a single time. The chain uses TRBV27 and TRBJ2-2; the D gene is possibly TRBD1 (5 bases). The V gene lost 6 bases and the J gene lost 0 bases, with 17 bases spanning the gap. Germline assignment: CDR1 MNHEY and CDR2 SMNVEV (reference sequence). The CDR3 is 17 residues long. The CDR3 DNA is TGTGCCAGCAGCCTTATTGTCGACAGCGCGAACACCGGGGAGCTGTTTTTT. Translation gives CASSLIVDSANTGELFF.

This clone has just a few counts. The chain combines TRBV5-1 with TRBJ2-1; 9 bases align to TRBD2. The germline V gene has CDR1 SGHRS and CDR2 YFSETQ. This CDR3 comprises 16 residues. V shed 0 bases, J shed 1 base, and the junction held 2 bases outside the gene matches. The CDR3 loop reads CASSLVLAGSYNEQFF. DNA for the CDR3: TGCGCCAGCAGCTTGGTCCTAGCGGGGTCCTACAATGAGCAGTTCTTC.

This chain uses TRBV28 with TRBJ1-6; 8 bases align to TRBD1. CDR3 length equals 16 residues. V shed 8 bases, J shed 7 bases, and the junction held 13 bases outside the gene matches. CDR1 and CDR2 from the germline V gene are MDHEN and SYDVKM. CDR3 sequence (DNA): TGTGCCAGCGGCAGACGGGCAGGGGGCTTAAATTCACCCCTCCACTTT. It specifies CASGRRAGGLNSPLHF.

This CDR3 reads CAWSGGNYGYTF. As DNA, the CDR3 is TGTGCCTGGAGTGGTGGAAACTATGGCTACACCTTC. The chain combines TRBV30 with TRBJ1-2; D ambiguous. The CDR3 consists of 12 residues. CDR1 GTSNPN and CDR2 SVGIG come from the germline V gene (reference sequence). V shed 1 base and J shed 2 bases, with 5 bases lying between them.

The sample holds a few counts of this clone. The chain links TRBV7-8 to TRBJ1-2; perhaps TRBD1 as D (5 bases). The CDR3 consists of 13 residues. Per the germline V gene, CDR1 is SGHVS and CDR2 is FQNEAQ. Between the trimmed V and J ends, which lost 1 base and 8 bases, there was a span of 11 bases. The CDR3 here is CASSLVRGEGYTF. In DNA form, the CDR3 reads TGTGCCAGCAGCTTAGTGCGGGGGGAGGGCTACACCTTC.